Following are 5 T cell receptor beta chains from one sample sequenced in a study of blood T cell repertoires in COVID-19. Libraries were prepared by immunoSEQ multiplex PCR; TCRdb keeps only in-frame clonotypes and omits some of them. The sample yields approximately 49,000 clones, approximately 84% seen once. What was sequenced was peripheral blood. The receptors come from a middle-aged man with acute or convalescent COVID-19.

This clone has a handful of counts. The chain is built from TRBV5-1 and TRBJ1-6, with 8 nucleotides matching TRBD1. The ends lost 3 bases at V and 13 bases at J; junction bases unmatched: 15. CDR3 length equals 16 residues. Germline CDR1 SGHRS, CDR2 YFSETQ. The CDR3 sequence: CASSWRQGRGAQPLHF. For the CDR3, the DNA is TGCGCCAGCAGCTGGCGACAGGGGCGCGGGGCTCAGCCCCTCCACTTT.

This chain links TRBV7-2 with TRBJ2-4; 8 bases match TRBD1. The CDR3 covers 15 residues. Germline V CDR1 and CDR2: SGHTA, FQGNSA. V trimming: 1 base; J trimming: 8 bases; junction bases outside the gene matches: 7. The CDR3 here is CASSLGLDRVYIQYF. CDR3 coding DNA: TGTGCCAGCAGCTTAGGTTTGGACAGGGTTTACATTCAGTACTTC.

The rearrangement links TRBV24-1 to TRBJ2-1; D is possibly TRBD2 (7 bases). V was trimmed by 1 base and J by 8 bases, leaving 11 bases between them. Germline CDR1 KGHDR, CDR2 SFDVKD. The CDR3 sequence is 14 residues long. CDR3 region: CATSDFGGGDEQFF. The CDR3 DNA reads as TGTGCCACCAGTGATTTCGGAGGGGGGGATGAGCAGTTCTTC.

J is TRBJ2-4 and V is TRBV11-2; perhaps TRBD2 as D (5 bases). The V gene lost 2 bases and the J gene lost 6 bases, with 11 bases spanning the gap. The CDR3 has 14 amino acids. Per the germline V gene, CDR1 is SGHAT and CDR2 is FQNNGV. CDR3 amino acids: CASSLNVARNIQYF. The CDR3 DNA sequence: TGTGCCAGCAGCTTAAATGTAGCGCGAAACATTCAGTACTTC.

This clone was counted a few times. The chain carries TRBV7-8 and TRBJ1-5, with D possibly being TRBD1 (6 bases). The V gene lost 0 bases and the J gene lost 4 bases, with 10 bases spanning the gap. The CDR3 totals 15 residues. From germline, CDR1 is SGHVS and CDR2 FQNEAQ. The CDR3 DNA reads TGTGCCAGCAGCTTAGCGCGGCAGGGGAATCAGCCCCAGCATTTT. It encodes CASSLARQGNQPQHF.